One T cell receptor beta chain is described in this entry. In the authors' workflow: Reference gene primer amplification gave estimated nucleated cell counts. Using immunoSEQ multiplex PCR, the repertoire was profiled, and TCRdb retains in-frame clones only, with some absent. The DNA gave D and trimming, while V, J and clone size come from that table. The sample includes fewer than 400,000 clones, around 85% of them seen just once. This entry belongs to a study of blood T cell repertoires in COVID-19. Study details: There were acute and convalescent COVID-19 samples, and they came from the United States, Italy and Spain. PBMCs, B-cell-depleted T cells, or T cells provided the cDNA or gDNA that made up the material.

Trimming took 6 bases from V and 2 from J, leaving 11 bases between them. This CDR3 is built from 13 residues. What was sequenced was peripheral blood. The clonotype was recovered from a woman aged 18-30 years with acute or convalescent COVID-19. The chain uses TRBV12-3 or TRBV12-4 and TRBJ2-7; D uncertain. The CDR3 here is CASSPSLAYEQYF. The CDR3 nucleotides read TGTGCCAGCAGCCCATCCTTAGCCTACGAGCAGTACTTC.